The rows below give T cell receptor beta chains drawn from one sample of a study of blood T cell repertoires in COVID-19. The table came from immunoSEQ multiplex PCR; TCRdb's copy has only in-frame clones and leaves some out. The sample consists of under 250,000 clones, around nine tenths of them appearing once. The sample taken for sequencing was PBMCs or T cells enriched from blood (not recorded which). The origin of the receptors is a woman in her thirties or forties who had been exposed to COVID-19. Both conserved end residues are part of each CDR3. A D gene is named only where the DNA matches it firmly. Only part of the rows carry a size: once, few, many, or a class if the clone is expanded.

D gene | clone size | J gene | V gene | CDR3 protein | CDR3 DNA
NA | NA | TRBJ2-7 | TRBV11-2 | CASSLGSQNYEQYF | TGTGCCAGCAGCTTAGGAAGTCAGAACTACGAGCAGTACTTC
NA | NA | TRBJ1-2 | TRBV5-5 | CASSSGTLGGGAGYTF | TGTGCCAGCAGCTCTGGGACACTTGGAGGTGGTGCTGGCTACACCTTC
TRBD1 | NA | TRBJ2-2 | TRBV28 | CASSFYGQGRTGELFF | TGTGCCAGCAGTTTCTACGGACAGGGGAGGACCGGGGAGCTGTTTTTT
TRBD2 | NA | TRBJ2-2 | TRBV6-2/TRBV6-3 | CASSRPGLPFTGELFF | TGTGCCAGCAGCCGACCGGGACTACCTTTCACCGGGGAGCTGTTTTTT
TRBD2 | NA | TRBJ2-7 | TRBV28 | CASTPSAGGAYEQYF | TGTGCCAGCACCCCTAGCGCGGGAGGGGCCTACGAGCAGTACTTC
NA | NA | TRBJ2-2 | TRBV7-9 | CASSLSGNWNTGELFF | TGTGCCAGCAGCTTATCAGGGAACTGGAACACCGGGGAGCTGTTTTTT
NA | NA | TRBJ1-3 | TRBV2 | CATGGNTIYF | TGTGCCACGGGGGGAAACACCATATATTTT
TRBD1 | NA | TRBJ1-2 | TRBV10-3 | CAISEKDRGVIGYTF | TGTGCCATCAGTGAGAAGGACAGGGGTGTGATTGGCTACACCTTC
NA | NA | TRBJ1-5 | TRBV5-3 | CARRLRDTPQPQHF | TGTGCCAGAAGATTACGGGACACTCCCCAGCCCCAGCATTTT
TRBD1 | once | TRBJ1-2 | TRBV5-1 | CASSPFQGALGYTF | TGCGCCAGCAGCCCGTTTCAGGGGGCGCTTGGCTACACCTTC
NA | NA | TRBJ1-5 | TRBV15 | CATSRVTGNSNQPQHF | TGTGCCACCAGCAGAGTGACAGGAAATAGCAATCAGCCCCAGCATTTT
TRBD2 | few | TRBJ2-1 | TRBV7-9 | CASSSLGLAGTYNEQFF | TGTGCCAGCAGCTCTCTCGGACTAGCGGGGACCTACAATGAGCAGTTCTTC
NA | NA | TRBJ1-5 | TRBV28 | CASNQGNQPQHF | TGTGCCAGCAACCAGGGAAATCAGCCCCAGCATTTT
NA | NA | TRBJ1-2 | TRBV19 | CASNWRIGGNYGYTF | TGTGCCAGTAATTGGCGTATAGGGGGTAACTATGGCTACACCTTC
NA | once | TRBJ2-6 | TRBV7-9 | CASSLRVAGANVLTF | TGTGCCAGCAGCTTGAGGGTAGCCGGGGCCAACGTCCTGACTTTC
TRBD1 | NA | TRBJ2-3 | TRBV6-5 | CASSLGTGGADTQYF | TGTGCCAGCAGTCTCGGGACAGGGGGCGCCGATACGCAGTATTTT
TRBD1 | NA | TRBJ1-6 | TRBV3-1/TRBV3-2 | CASSGQGSHSPLHF | TGTGCCAGCAGCGGACAGGGTTCTCATTCACCCCTCCACTTT
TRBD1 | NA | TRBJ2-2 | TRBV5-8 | CASSPGQSNTGELFF | TGTGCCAGCAGCCCGGGACAGTCGAACACCGGGGAGCTGTTTTTT
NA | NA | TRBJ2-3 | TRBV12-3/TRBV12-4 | CATGLHSTDTQYF | TGTGCCACCGGACTCCATTCCACAGATACGCAGTATTTT
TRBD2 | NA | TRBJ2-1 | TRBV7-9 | CASSLLAGAGNEQFF | TGTGCCAGCAGCTTACTTGCGGGAGCGGGCAATGAGCAGTTCTTC
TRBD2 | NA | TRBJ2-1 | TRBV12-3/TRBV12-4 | CASSLGTTNEQFF | TGTGCCAGCAGTCTCGGGACTACCAATGAGCAGTTCTTC
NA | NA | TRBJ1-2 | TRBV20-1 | CSLDVRGGTF | TGCAGCTTGGACGTCCGTGGGGGGACCTTC
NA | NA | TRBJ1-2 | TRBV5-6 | CASRPQGTPSYGYTF | TGTGCCAGCCGCCCTCAGGGAACTCCCTCCTATGGCTACACCTTC
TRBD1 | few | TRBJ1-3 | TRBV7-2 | CASSFKGASGNTIYF | TGTGCCAGCAGCTTTAAGGGGGCCTCCGGAAACACCATATATTTT
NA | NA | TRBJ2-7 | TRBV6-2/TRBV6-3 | CASSWDGSSYEQYF | TGTGCCAGCAGCTGGGACGGGAGCTCCTACGAGCAGTACTTC
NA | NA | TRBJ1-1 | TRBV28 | CASSLIGGWTEAFF | TGTGCCAGCAGTTTAATTGGGGGCTGGACTGAAGCTTTCTTT
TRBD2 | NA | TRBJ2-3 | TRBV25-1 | CASTLAGGRSDTQYF | TGTGCCAGCACCCTAGCGGGGGGGCGGTCAGATACGCAGTATTTT
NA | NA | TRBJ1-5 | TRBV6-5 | CASSYSPGGLQPQHF | TGTGCCAGCAGTTACAGTCCGGGGGGCCTTCAGCCCCAGCATTTT
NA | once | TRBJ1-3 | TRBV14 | CASSPGARRGNTIYF | TGTGCCAGCAGCCCTGGCGCCCGGCGGGGAAACACCATATATTTT
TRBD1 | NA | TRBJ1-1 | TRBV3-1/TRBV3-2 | CASSQDQGVTAEAFF | TGTGCCAGCAGCCAAGATCAGGGGGTGACGGCTGAAGCTTTCTTT
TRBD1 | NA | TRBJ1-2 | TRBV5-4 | CASSSQGAYGYTF | TGTGCCAGCAGCTCCCAGGGGGCGTACGGCTACACCTTC
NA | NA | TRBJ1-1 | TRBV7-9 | CAVSGGYWLNTEAFF | TGTGCTGTAAGCGGGGGCTACTGGCTGAACACTGAAGCTTTCTTT
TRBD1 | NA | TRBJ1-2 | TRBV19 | CASSIQDRIYGYTF | TGTGCCAGTAGCATACAGGACAGGATCTATGGCTACACCTTC
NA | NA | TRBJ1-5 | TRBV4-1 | CASSQDGNSNQPQHF | TGCGCCAGCAGCCAAGACGGGAATAGCAATCAGCCCCAGCATTTT
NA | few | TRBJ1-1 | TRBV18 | CASSRRGDTEAFF | TGTGCCAGCTCACGGAGGGGCGACACTGAAGCTTTCTTT
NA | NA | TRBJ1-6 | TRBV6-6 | CASSPRQRGGAPLHF | TGTGCCAGCAGTCCCCGACAGCGGGGCGGTGCACCCCTCCACTTT
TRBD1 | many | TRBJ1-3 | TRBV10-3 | CAISGTGSGNTIYF | TGTGCCATCAGTGGGACAGGCTCTGGAAACACCATATATTTT
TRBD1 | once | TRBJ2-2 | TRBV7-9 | CASSPRGNSNTGELFF | TGTGCCAGCAGCCCCAGGGGGAACAGTAACACCGGGGAGCTGTTTTTT
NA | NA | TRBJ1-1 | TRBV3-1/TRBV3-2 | CASSGGGTSNTEAFF | TGTGCCAGCAGCGGGGGGGGGACTTCAAACACTGAAGCTTTCTTT
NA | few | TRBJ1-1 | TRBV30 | CAWSRRGLNTEAFF | TGTGCCTGGAGTAGGAGGGGTTTGAACACTGAAGCTTTCTTT
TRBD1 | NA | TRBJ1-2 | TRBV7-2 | CASSGRKTGYSYGYTF | TGTGCCAGCAGCGGAAGGAAGACAGGGTACAGCTATGGCTACACCTTC
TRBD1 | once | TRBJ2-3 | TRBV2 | CASSTDRGRADTQYF | TGTGCCAGCAGTACCGACAGGGGGCGCGCTGATACGCAGTATTTT
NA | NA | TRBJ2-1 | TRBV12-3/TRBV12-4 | CASSSRINEQFF | TGTGCCAGCAGTTCTAGAATCAATGAGCAGTTCTTC
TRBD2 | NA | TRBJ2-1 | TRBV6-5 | CASRVAGKGNEQFF | TGTGCCAGCAGGGTAGCGGGAAAGGGGAATGAGCAGTTCTTC
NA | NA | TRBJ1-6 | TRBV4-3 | CASSPQMVRGNSPLHF | TGCGCCAGCAGCCCCCAAATGGTAAGGGGGAATTCACCCCTCCACTTT
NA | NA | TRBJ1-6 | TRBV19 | CASSMNKYNSPLHF | TGTGCCAGTAGTATGAACAAGTATAATTCACCCCTCCACTTT
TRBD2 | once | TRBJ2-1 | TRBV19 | CASSIDAGTSSYNEQFF | TGTGCCAGTAGTATAGACGCCGGGACTAGCAGCTACAATGAGCAGTTCTTC
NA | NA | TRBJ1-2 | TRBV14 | CASSRVPAPRYGYTF | TGTGCCAGCAGCCGAGTCCCTGCGCCTCGCTATGGCTACACCTTC